This TCR beta chain was sequenced during a study of T cells in localized non-small cell lung cancer. V lost 4 bases, J lost 6 bases, and 7 bases stayed unmatched. CDR1 is SGHDT, CDR2 YYEEEE, per germline. The CDR3 has 14 amino acids. The method was immunoSEQ multiplex PCR; TCRdb's version includes in-frame clones alone and lacks a portion of them. The profile shows about 26,000 clones, 85% to 95% of them singletons. This TCR was recovered from a female donor older than 55 with stage II squamous cell lung carcinoma. This chain joins TRBV5-6 and TRBJ1-5; 7 bases align to TRBD1. This specimen consisted of peripheral blood, obtained before any cancer treatment. The chain's CDR3 is CASSAEGAFQPQHF. The CDR3 DNA reads as TGTGCCAGCAGCGCCGAGGGGGCTTTTCAGCCCCAGCATTTT.